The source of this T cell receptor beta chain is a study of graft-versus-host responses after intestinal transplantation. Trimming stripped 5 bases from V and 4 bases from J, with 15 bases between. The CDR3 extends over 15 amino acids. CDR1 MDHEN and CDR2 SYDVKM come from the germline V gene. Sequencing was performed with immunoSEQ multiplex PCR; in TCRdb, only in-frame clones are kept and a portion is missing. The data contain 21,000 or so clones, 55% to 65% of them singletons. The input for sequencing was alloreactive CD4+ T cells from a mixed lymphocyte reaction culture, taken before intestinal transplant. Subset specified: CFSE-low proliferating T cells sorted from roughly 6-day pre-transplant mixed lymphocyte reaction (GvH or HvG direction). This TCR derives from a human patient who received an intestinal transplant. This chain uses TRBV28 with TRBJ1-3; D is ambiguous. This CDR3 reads CASSTDPPVGNTIYF. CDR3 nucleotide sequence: TGTGCCAGCAGTACTGATCCCCCCGTCGGAAACACCATATATTTT.